This record covers a single T cell receptor (beta chain). This clone came up a few times. This receptor's antigen is unknown. Per-nucleotide qualities are absent, and no much larger clonotype sits a single base away. Preparation of the library involved the immunoSEQ multiplex PCR assay. For the multiplex PCR, a mixture combining 60 forward primers for TCR Vbeta segments and 13 reverse primers for TCR Jbeta segments was used. A multiplex PCR assay on genomic DNA amplified the CDR3 region of rearranged TCR beta genes. On the Illumina HiSeq System, the amplified TCR beta libraries were sequenced as 87-base-pair reads. The source study handled its data this way. A later analysis tallied 80 million to 95 million unique TCR beta chains across the 550 to 850 repertoires, and about 10 million of those chains were shared by two or more donors. Raw reads were error-corrected and collapsed into unique sequences by a nearest-neighbor algorithm in which closely related sequences were merged to remove PCR and sequencing errors. CDR3 sequences were aligned to IMGT reference sequences to assign V, D and J gene segments. For a sequence to be retained, a match of at least six nucleotides was required to both a V gene segment and a J gene segment. Rearrangements were called productive when the CDR3 lacked stop codons and stayed in frame with V and J; all others were non-productive. Following IMGT convention, CDR3 was defined as the stretch from the second conserved V-encoded cysteine up to the conserved J-encoded phenylalanine. In an earlier analysis of approximately 500 of the donors, sequences lacking an unambiguous match to a single V gene segment were excluded. In an earlier analysis of several hundred of the donors, V segments were called functional above 56.7% productive rearrangements and were called segregating when the between-donor standard deviation exceeded 5%. A statistical classification framework was developed to diagnose cytomegalovirus status using the catalog of TCR beta chain sequences. V and J gene assignment, in a later analysis, came from comparing TCR nucleotide sequences with IMGT/GENE-DB human TR gene sequences. The TCRdist pipeline was used in a later analysis to assign CDR3 sequences and most-parsimonious VDJ recombination scenarios. In a later analysis, every TCR beta chain was defined by the combination of its CDR3 amino acid sequence and its V-gene family, and reads without a unique V-gene family were dropped. To address suspected cross-contamination and a sequencing artifact, a later analysis removed 592 highly shared, low-generation-probability nucleotide sequences. In a later analysis, a clonal expansion index for each public chain was calculated from normalized within-repertoire ranks of inferred template counts. A later analysis computed generation probabilities with a VDJ recombination model fitted to out-of-frame rearrangements, and checked the results against IGoR. In a later analysis, hypergeometric tests were used to score TCR-TCR, TCR-HLA and TCR-CMV co-occurrence, with a repertoire-size bias correction applied to TCR pairs. False discovery rates were estimated in a later analysis by permuting HLA or CMV assignments 20 times. In a later analysis, co-occurring TCRs were grouped using DBSCAN, and TCRdist sequence similarity was added for clustering within HLA-allele-positive subsets. For co-occurrence clustering, repertoires with fewer than 30,000 or more than 120,000 public chains were excluded, along with several repertoires with anomalous nucleotide sharing. TCRdb's version of the immuneACCESS table is confined to in-frame rearrangements and falls short of the full clone set. An unresolved V gene accounts for under half of the shortfall where checked; the remainder is of unknown origin. The DNA was the basis for D and trimming; V, J and clone size are from that table. This sample holds around 190,000 clones; around 77% were observed only once. The ten largest clones add up to roughly 3% of the sample.

This sample is part of a study of cytomegalovirus exposure and HLA in healthy donors (dated by TCRdb to 2017 to 2019). With regard to the full study: An earlier analysis of several hundred of the donors reported about 260 Gb of sequence data and some 110 million unique TCR beta sequences obtained from 180 million or so T cells. An early release that covered fewer than 800 HLA-typed donors contained about 300 gigabases of sequencing data and about 93 million unique TCR sequences. Among the roughly 390 genotyped donors, 81% belonged to the genetic ancestry cluster associated with self-reported Caucasian donors. The aim of the study was to test whether cataloging public T cell receptors could identify signatures of past pathogen exposure. Using immunosequencing, the study profiled T cell repertoires from fewer than 850 subjects and related those repertoires to cytomegalovirus serostatus. Along with the approximately 620-subject first cohort, a separate validation cohort of over a hundred different subjects was used. To predict cytomegalovirus infection status, the study brought together high-throughput TCR immunosequencing, statistical association of individual TCRs with disease status, and machine learning. A later analysis re-examined previously published TCR beta repertoires from about 700 donors and added high-resolution HLA genotyping to investigate patterns of TCR occurrence. In the later analysis, no new phenotypic data were used to find candidate immune exposures; instead, reliance was placed on TCR beta sequences and their occurrence across donors. An earlier analysis of approximately 580 of the donors used high-throughput TCR beta sequencing to judge whether each TCR beta V gene segment behaved as functional or pseudogenic. Alongside the repertoire data, information on donor age, sex, ethnicity and CMV serostatus was compiled. Genome-wide SNP genotypes for about 65% of the 666 donors were used in a later genetic analysis, which treated that subset as a discovery cohort. Every discovery cohort repertoire had been produced on one sequencing platform. Class I and class II HLA loci were covered by the typing at four-digit resolution. Typing coverage differed by locus: A, B, C, DRB1 and DQB1 were typed in roughly 620-640 donors, DQA1 in roughly 510, DPA1 in roughly 590, and DPB1 in 450 to 490. Because of strong linkage in the cohort, roughly five DR-DQ haplotypes were treated as single units for association and clustering. Among 398 genotyped donors of the cohort, an average of approximately 240,000 unique TCR beta nucleotide sequences were sequenced per donor, around 18% of them non-productive.

The cohort consisted of fewer than 700 healthy bone marrow donors. At the time of sampling, all cohort members were nominally healthy, though unrecorded immune exposures were likely present. The donor was CMV seronegative and was included in the group of under 450 seronegative cohort members. Every donor gave a peripheral blood sample, and the peripheral blood mononuclear cells from that sample were used for TCR beta sequencing. Genomic DNA extraction from the blood cell samples was performed with the Qiagen DNeasy Blood Extraction Kit. Points the paper makes about the study in general: The authors suggested that the approach could potentially be generalized to other disease states and immunological phenotypes. Most TCR sequences were seen in very few donors, while some public TCRs were found in many individuals. When HLA alleles, especially DR and DQ, strongly co-occurred, TCR associations were difficult to assign to individual alleles. A total of about 150 TCR beta chains were listed by the study as associated with cytomegalovirus. A group of highly shared sequence variants was considered likely to be a technical artifact of the sequencing pipeline. Only TCR beta chains were sequenced in this cohort, and the absence of alpha or paired-chain data limited detectable features. Correlated functional status among segregating V segments might reflect linkage disequilibrium, but an unknown experimental factor could not be ruled out. A later analysis associated 15,000 or so TCR beta sequences with specific HLA alleles at a false discovery rate of 0.05. According to a later genetic analysis, donors in an Asian-associated ancestry cluster had fewer N-insertions in productive TCRs than the approximately 630-donor mean. Immune exposure information for the cohort was limited to CMV serostatus. Cytomegalovirus status was reported to be diagnosed by the classifier with high specificity and sensitivity in both the original and validation cohorts. In an earlier analysis of a few hundred of the donors, most TCR beta V segments were observed in productive rearrangements about 90% or about 30% of the time, broadly matching IMGT annotations. Roughly uniform sequencing depth across donors was assumed in presence/absence analyses, although this assumption may not hold. A further reported finding was that TCR beta sequences accurately predicted the HLA-A and HLA-B alleles for most subjects in the first cohort. In a later analysis, the rate of TCR association differed among HLA loci, with DRB1 alleles having the most associated TCRs and HLA-C alleles having the fewest. Because some donors lacked HLA typing at each locus, the association tests relied only on the typed subset. In vitro tests confirmed that three of the cytomegalovirus-associated TCR beta chains recognize cytomegalovirus antigens. A later analysis reported that several top co-occurrence clusters appeared linked to parvovirus B19, influenza, CMV and Epstein-Barr virus. Most CMV-associated TCR beta chains appeared to be HLA-restricted in a later analysis, and the HLA associations seemed to be driven largely by CMV exposure. In a later analysis, HLA-associated TCR beta chains showed more clonal expansion and lower generation probabilities than non-associated chains that were equally common. Because counts were too low, seventeen rarely observed V segments, including chromosome 9 orphons, were excluded from the earlier analysis of a few hundred of the donors. In a later genetic analysis, a missense DCLRE1C variant was associated with V-gene and J-gene trimming of TCR beta chains, and the association was replicated in an independent cohort.

This receptor was identified in a woman in her twenties or thirties in good health and CMV-seronegative. Specimen: PBMCs.

The CDR3 reads as follows: CASSGGGAGGYTF. Here is the DNA: TGCGCCAGCAGCGGAGGGGGCGCGGGCGGCTACACCTTC. The chain joins TRBV5-1 to TRBJ1-2; 7 bases in the junction line up with TRBD1. V and J are trimmed by 4 bases and 8 bases, and the gene matches miss 8 bases of the junction. The germline V gene encodes CDR1 SGHRS and CDR2 YFSETQ. Taken from cysteine to phenylalanine, the CDR3 has 13 residues. Only the CDR3 region is kept as DNA, spanning 39 bases read in frame from base 1.